The clone carrying this T cell receptor beta chain appeared many times. Its antigen is not known. There are 15 residues in the CDR3. Unmatched junction bases numbered 13, after V lost 6 bases and J lost 8 bases. Per the germline V gene, CDR1 is PRHDT and CDR2 is FYEKMQ (reference sequence). The data were obtained in a study of T-cell reconstitution after alpha-beta-depleted transplantation in children. Study results and caveats: Expanded graft clones, several hundred of them, were reportedly the source of alpha-beta T cells about two months after transplant.

Preparation of the TCRbeta library used unique molecular identifiers. A single record per CDR3 protein comes from TCRdb applying MiXCR to the PCR reads. The table records 280,000 or so distinct CDR3 sequences, roughly 11% of them present only once. The rearrangement joins TRBV13 to TRBJ1-2; 9 nucleotides agree with TRBD1. This material consisted of peripheral blood, taken 180 days after TCRalphabeta/CD19-depleted stem cell transplant. This sequence originates from a male patient between 2 and 10 years old who had a stem cell transplant for chronic granulomatous disease, so the T cells may come from the graft donor. The CDR3 nucleotides read TGTGCCAGCAGGTTATCCAAACAGGGGGCGCGGGGCTACACCTTC. It codes for CASRLSKQGARGYTF. The entire variable domain, with the rest obtained from reference TRBV13 and TRBJ1-2, is as follows: AAGVIQSPRHLIKEKRETATLKCYPIPRHDTVYWYQQGPGQDPQFLISFYEKMQSDKGSIPDRFSAQQFSDYHSELNMSSLELGDSALYFCASRLSKQGARGYTFGSGTRLTVV.